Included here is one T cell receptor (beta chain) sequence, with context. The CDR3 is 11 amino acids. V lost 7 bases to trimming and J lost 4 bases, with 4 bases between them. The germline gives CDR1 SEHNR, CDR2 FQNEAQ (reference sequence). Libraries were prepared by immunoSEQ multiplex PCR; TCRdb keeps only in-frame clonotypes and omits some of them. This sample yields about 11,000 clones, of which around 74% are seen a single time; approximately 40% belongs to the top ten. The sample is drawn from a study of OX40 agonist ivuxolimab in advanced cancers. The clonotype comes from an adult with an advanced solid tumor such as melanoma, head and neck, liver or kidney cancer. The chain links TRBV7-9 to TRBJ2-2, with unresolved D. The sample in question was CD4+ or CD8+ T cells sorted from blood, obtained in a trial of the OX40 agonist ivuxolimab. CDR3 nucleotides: TGTGCCAGCACGGGCACCGGGGAGCTGTTTTTT. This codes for CASTGTGELFF.